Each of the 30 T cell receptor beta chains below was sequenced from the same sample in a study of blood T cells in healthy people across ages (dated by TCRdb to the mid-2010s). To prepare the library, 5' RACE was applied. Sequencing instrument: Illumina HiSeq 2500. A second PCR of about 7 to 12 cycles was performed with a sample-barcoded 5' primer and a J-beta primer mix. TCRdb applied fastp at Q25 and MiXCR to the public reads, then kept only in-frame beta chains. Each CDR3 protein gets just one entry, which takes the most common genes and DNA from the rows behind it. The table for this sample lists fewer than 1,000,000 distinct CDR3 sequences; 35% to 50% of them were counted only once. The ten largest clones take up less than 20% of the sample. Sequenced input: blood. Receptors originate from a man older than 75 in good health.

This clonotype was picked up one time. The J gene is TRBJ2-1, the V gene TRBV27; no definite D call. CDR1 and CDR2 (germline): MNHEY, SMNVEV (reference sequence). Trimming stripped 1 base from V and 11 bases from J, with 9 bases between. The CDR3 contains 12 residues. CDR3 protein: CASSLLGTKQFF. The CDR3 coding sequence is TGTGCCAGCAGTTTATTGGGTACTAAGCAGTTCTTC.

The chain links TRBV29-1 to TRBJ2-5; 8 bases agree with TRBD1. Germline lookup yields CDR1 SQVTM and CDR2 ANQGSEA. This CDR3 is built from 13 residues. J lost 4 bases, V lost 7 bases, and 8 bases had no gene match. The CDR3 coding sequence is TGCAGCGCAAGACAGGGGCAGGGAGAGACCCAGTACTTC. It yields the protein CSARQGQGETQYF.

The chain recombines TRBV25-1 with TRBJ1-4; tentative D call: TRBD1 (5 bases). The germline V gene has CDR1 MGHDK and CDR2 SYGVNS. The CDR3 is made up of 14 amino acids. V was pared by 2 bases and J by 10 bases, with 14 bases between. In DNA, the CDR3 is TGTGCCAGCAGTGAAGGGGCCTTAGTTGCAAAACTGTTTTTT. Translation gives CASSEGALVAKLFF.

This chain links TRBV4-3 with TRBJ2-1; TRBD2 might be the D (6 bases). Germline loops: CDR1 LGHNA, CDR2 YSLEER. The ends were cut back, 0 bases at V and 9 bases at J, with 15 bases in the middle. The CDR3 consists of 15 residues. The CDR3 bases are TGCGCCAGCAGCCAAGAAGGGGCCCGGCGGGGTGAGCAGTTCTTC. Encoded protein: CASSQEGARRGEQFF.

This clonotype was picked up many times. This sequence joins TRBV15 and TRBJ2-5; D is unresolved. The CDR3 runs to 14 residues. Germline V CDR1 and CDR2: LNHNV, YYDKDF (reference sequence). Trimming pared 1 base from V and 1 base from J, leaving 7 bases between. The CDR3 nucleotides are TGTGCCACCAGCAGAGGGAACTCCCAAGAGACCCAGTACTTC. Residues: CATSRGNSQETQYF.

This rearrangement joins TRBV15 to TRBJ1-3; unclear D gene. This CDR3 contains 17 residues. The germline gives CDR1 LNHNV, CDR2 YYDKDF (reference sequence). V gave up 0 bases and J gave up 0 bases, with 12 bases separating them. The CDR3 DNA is TGTGCCACCAGCAGAGAACACGGAACAGACTCTGGAAACACCATATATTTT. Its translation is CATSREHGTDSGNTIYF.

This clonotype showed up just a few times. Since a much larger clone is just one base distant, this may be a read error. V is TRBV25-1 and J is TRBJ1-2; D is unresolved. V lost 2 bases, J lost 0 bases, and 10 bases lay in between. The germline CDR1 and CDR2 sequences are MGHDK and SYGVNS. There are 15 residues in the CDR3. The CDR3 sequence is CASSEVDQANYGYTF. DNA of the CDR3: TGTGCCAGCAGTGAAGTAGACCAAGCTAACTATGGCTACACCTTC.

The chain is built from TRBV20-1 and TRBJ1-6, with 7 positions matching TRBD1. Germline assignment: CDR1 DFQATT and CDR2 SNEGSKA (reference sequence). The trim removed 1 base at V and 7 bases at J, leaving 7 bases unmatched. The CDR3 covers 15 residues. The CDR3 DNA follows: TGCAGTGCTAGAGCGACAGGGCGGTCAAATTCACCCCTCCACTTT. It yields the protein CSARATGRSNSPLHF.

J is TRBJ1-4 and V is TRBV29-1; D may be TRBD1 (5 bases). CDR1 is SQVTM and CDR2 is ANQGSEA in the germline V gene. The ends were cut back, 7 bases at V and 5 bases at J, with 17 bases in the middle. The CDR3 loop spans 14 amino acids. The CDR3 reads CSATRTSPNEKLFF. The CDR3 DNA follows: TGCAGCGCAACTCGGACATCCCCAAATGAAAAACTGTTTTTT.

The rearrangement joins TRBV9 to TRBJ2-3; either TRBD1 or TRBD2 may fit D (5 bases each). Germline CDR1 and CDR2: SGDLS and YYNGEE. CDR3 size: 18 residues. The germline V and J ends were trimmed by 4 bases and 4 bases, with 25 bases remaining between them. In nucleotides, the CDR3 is TGTGCCAGCAGCCCTAGTGGAAGGGACGGTATACTCCCAGATACGCAGTATTTT. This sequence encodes CASSPSGRDGILPDTQYF.

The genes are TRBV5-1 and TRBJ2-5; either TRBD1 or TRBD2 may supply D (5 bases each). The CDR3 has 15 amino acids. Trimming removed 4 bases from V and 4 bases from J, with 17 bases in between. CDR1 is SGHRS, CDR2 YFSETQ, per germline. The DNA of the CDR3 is TGCGCCAGCAGCGTGCCTAGGGGACGAATAGAGACCCAGTACTTC. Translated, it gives CASSVPRGRIETQYF.

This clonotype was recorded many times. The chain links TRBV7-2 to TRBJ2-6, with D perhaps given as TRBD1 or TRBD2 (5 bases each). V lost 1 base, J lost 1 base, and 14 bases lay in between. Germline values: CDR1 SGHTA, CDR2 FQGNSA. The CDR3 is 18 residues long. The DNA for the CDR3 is TGTGCCAGCAGCTTAGTCGTCGGGACGGGGTCTGGGGCCAACGTCCTGACTTTC. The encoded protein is CASSLVVGTGSGANVLTF.

DNA for the CDR3: TGTGCCAGCAGCGGGGGGGCCACAGATACGCAGTATTTT. Translation: CASSGGATDTQYF. The chain uses TRBV7-2 and TRBJ2-3; possibly TRBD2 for D (7 bases). The CDR3 loop spans 13 amino acids. Trimming removed 5 bases from V and 2 bases from J, with 8 bases in between. CDR1 and CDR2 (germline): SGHTA, FQGNSA.

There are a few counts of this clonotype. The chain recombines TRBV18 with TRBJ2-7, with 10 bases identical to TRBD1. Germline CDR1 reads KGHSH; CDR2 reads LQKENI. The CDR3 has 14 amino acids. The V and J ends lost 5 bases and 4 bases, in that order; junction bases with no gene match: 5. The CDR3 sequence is CASSAGTGVYEQYF. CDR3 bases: TGTGCCAGCTCAGCCGGGACAGGGGTGTACGAGCAGTACTTC.

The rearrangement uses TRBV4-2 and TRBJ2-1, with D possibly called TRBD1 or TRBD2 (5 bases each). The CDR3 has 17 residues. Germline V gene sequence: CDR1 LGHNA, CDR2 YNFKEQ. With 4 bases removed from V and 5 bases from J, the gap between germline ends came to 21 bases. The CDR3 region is CASSRQNAGTENNEQFF. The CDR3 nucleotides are TGTGCCAGCAGCCGCCAGAATGCAGGGACGGAAAACAATGAGCAGTTCTTC.

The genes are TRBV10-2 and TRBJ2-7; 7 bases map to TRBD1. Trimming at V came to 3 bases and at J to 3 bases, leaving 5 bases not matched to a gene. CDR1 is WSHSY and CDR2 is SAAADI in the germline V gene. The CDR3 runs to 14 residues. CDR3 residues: CASSEGRGNYEQYF. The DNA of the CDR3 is TGCGCCAGCAGTGAAGGCAGGGGGAACTACGAGCAGTACTTC.

The CDR3 sequence is CASSSPGGGQYF. In nucleotides, the CDR3 is TGTGCCAGCAGCTCGCCAGGGGGCGGGCAGTACTTC. The chain employs TRBV7-9 and TRBJ2-7; TRBD1 matches at 8 bases. V was pared by 4 bases and J by 9 bases, with 5 bases of the junction left unmatched. Germline loops: CDR1 SEHNR, CDR2 FQNEAQ (reference sequence). The CDR3 runs 12 residues.

The CDR3 DNA reads as TGTGCCATTTCGGCGCCGGCTCCCGTCAGGGATACGCAGTATTTT. Protein product: CAISAPAPVRDTQYF. The chain carries TRBV12-3 or TRBV12-4 and TRBJ2-3; D gene ambiguous. The CDR3 is 15 amino acids. Between the trimmed V and J ends, which lost 10 bases and 6 bases, there was a span of 23 bases.

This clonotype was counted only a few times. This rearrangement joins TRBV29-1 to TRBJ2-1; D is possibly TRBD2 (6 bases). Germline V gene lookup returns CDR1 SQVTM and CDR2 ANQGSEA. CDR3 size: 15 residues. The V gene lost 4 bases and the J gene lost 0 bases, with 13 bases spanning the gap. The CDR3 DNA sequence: TGCAGCGTTGGAGTTAGCGGAACCTCCTACAATGAGCAGTTCTTC. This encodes CSVGVSGTSYNEQFF.

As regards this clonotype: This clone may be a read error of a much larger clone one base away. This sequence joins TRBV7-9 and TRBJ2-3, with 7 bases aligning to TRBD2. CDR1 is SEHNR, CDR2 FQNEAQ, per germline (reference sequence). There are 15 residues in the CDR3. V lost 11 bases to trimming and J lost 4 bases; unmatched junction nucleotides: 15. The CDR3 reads CAGSGTIRGADTQYF. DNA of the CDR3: TGTGCCGGTTCCGGGACTATAAGGGGCGCAGATACGCAGTATTTT.

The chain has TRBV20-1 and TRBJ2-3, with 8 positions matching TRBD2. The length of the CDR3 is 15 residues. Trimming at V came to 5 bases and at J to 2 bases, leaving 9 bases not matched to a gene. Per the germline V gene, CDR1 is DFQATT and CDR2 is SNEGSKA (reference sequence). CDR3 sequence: CSAAFSGTSTDTQYF. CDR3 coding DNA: TGCAGTGCTGCATTTAGCGGGACCTCCACAGATACGCAGTATTTT.

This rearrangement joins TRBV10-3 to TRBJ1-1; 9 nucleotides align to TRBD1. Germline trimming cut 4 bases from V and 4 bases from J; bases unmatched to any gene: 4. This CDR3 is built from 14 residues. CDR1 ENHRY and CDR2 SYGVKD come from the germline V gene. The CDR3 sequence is CAISAGTGSTEAFF. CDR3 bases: TGTGCCATCAGTGCCGGGACAGGGTCCACTGAAGCTTTCTTT.

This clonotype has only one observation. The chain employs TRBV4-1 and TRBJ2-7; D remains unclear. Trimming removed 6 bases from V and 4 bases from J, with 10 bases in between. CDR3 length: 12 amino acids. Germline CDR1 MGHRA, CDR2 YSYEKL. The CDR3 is CASSQIGYEQYF. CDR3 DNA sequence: TGCGCCAGCAGTCAAATTGGTTACGAGCAGTACTTC.

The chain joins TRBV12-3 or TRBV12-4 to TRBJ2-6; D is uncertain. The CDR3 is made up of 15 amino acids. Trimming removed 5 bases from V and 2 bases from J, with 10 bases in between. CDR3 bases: TGTGCCAGCAGTCTGCCACGAGCTGGGGCCAACGTCCTGACTTTC. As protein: CASSLPRAGANVLTF.

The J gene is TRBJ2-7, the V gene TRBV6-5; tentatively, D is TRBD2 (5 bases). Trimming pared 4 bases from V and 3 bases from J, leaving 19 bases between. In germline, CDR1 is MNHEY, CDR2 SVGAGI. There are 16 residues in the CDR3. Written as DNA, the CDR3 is TGTGCCAGCAGTTCACCTAGCCGAGCCTCCCTCTACGAGCAGTACTTC. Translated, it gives CASSSPSRASLYEQYF.

This CDR3 is CSARHRDTQYF. CDR3 coding DNA: TGCAGTGCTAGGCACAGGGATACGCAGTATTTT. V and J are TRBV20-1 and TRBJ2-3, with a tentative D call TRBD1 (5 bases). CDR1 is DFQATT and CDR2 is SNEGSKA in the germline V gene (reference sequence). V shed 3 bases and J shed 6 bases, with 7 bases lying between them. The CDR3 sequence is 11 residues long.

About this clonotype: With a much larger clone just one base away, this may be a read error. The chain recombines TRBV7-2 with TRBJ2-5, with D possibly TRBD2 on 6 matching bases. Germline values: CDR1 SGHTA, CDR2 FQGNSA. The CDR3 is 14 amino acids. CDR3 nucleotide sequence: TGTGCCGGCAGCTCGGACTGGGGGGAAGAGACCCAGTACTTC. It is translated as CAGSSDWGEETQYF.

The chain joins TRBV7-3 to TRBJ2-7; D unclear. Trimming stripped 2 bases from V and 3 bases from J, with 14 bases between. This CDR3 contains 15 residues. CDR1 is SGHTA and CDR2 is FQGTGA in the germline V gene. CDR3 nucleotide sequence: TGTGCCAGCAGCTTAGGTGTAACGGGCCTCTACGAGCAGTACTTC. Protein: CASSLGVTGLYEQYF.

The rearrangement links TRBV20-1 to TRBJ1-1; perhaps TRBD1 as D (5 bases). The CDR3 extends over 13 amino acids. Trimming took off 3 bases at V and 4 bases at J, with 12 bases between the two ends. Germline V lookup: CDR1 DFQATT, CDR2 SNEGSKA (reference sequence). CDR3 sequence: CSASGREGTEAFF. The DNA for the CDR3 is TGCAGTGCTAGTGGCAGGGAGGGCACTGAAGCTTTCTTT.

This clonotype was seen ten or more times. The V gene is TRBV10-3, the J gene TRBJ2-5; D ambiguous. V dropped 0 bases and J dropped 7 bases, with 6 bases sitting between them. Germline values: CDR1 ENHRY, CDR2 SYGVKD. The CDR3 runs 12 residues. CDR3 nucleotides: TGTGCCATCAGTGAGTCCAAGGCGACCCAGTACTTC. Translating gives CAISESKATQYF.